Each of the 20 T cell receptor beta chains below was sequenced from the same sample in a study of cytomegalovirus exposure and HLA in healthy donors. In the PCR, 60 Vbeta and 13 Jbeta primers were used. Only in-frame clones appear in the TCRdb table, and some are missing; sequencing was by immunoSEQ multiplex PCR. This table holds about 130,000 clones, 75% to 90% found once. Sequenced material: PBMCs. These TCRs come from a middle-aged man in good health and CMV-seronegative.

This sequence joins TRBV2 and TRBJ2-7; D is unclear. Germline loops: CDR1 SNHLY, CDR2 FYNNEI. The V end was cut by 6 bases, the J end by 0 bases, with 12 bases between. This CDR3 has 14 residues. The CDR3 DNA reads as TGTGCCAGCAGGGAGCGATCAATCTCCTACGAGCAGTACTTC. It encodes CASRERSISYEQYF. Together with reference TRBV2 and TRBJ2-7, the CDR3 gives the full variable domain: EPEVTQTPSHQVTQMGQEVILRCVPISNHLYFYWYRQILGQKVEFLVSFYNNEISEKSEIFDDQFSVERPDGSNFTLKIRSTKLEDSAMYFCASRERSISYEQYFGPGTRLTVT.

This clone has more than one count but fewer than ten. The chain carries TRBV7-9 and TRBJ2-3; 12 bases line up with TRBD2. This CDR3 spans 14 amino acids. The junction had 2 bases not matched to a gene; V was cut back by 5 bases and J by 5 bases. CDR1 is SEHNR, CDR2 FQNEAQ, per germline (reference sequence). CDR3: CASSGLAGLDTQYF. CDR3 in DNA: TGTGCCAGCAGCGGACTAGCGGGATTAGATACGCAGTATTTT.

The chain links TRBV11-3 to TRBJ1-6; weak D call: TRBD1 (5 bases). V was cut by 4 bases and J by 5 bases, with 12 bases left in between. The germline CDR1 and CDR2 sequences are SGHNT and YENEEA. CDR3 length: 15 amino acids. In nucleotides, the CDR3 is TGTGCCAGCAGCTCTCACAGGAAGCATAATTCACCCCTCCACTTT. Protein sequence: CASSSHRKHNSPLHF. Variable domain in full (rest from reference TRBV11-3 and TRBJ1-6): EAGVVQSPRYKIIEKKQPVAFWCNPISGHNTLYWYLQNLGQGPELLIRYENEEAVDDSQLPKDRFSAERLKGVDSTLKIQPAELGDSAVYLCASSSHRKHNSPLHFGNGTRLTVT.

CDR3 sequence reads: CASTEQSSTDTQYF. CDR3 nucleotide sequence: TGTGCCAGTACTGAACAGTCTAGCACAGATACGCAGTATTTT. The J gene is TRBJ2-3, the V gene TRBV19, with no clear D. The length of the CDR3 is 14 residues. Looked up from germline, CDR1 is LNHDA and CDR2 is SQIVND (reference sequence). V was clipped by 7 bases and J by 0 bases, with 11 bases between them.

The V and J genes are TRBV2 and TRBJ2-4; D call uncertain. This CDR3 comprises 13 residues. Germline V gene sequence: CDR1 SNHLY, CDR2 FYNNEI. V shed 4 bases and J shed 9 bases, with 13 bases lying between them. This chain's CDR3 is CASSVRDIGIQYF. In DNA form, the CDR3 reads TGTGCCAGCAGTGTTCGAGACATTGGCATTCAGTACTTC.

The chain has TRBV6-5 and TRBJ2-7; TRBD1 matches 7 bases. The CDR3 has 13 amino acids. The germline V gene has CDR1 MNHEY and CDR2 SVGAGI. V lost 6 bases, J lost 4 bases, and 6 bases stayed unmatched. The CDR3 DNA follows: TGTGCCAGCAGGGAGACAGGGTCGTACGAGCAGTACTTC. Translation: CASRETGSYEQYF.

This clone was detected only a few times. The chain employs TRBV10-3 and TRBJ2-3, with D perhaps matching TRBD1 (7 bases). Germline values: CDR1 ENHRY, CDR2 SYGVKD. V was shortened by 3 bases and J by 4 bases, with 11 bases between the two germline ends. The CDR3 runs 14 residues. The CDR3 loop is CAISEDREADTQYF. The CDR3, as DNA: TGTGCCATCAGTGAAGACAGGGAGGCAGATACGCAGTATTTT.

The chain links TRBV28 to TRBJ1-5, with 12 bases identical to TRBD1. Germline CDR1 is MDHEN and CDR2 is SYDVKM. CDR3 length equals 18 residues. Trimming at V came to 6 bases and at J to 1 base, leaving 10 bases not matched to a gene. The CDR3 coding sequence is TGTGCCAGCAGACCTGAGGGGACAGGGGGCGGGAGCAATCAGCCCCAGCATTTT. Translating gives CASRPEGTGGGSNQPQHF.

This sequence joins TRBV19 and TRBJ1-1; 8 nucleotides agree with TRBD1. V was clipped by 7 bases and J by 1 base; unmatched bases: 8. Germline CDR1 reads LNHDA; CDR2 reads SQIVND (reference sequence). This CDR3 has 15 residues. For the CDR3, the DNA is TGTGCCAGTAACCTCCCGACAGGGGCGAACACTGAAGCTTTCTTT. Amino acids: CASNLPTGANTEAFF.

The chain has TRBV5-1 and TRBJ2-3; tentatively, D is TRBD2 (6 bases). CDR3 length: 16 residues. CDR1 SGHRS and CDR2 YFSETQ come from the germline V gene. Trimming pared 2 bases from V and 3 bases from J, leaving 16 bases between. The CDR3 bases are TGCGCCAGCAGCTTAATTCCGCTAGGAGGGACAGATACGCAGTATTTT. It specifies CASSLIPLGGTDTQYF.

The CDR3 is CASSLGHVTLEGYTF. The CDR3 DNA is TGTGCCAGCAGTTTGGGACATGTAACCCTGGAGGGCTACACCTTC. The chain employs TRBV6-6 and TRBJ1-2, with D perhaps matching TRBD1 (6 bases). The V gene's germline CDR1 is MNHNY and CDR2 SVGAGI (reference sequence). CDR3 size: 15 residues. The ends were cut back, 4 bases at V and 8 bases at J, with 20 bases in the middle.

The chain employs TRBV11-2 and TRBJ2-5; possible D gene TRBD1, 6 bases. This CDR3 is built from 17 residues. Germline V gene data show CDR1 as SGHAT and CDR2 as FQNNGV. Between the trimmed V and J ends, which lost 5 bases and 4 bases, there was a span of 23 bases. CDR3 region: CASSPSKSQGLGETQYF. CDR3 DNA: TGTGCCAGCAGCCCCTCTAAGTCACAGGGCCTGGGAGAGACCCAGTACTTC.

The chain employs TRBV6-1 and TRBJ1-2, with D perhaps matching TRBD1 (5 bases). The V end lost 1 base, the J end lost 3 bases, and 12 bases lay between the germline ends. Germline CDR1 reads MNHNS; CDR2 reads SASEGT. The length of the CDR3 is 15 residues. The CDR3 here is CASSEGKGPYYGYTF. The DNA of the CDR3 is TGTGCCAGCAGTGAAGGAAAGGGGCCCTACTATGGCTACACCTTC.

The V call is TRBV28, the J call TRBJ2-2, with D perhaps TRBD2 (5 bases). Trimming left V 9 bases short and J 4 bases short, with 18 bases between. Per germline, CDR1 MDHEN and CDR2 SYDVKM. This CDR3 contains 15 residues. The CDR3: CASCRILGGTGELFF. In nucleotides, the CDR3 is TGTGCCAGTTGTCGGATTTTAGGAGGCACCGGGGAGCTGTTTTTT.

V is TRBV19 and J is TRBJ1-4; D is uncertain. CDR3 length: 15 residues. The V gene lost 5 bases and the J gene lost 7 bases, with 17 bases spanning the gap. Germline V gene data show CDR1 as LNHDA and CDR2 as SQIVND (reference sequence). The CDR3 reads CASSPHPLSGEKLFF. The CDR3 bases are TGTGCCAGTAGTCCACACCCTCTTTCGGGTGAAAAACTGTTTTTT.

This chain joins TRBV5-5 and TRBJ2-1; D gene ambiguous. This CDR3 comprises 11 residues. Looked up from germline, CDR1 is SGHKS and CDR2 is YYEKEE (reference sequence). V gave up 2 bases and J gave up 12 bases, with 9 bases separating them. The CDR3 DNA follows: TGTGCCAGCAGCTTCCGTGACTCGCAGTTCTTC. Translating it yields CASSFRDSQFF.

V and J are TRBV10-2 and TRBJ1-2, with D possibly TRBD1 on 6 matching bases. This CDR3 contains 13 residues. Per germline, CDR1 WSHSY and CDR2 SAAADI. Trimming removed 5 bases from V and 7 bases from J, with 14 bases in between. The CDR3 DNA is TGCGCCAGCAGTACACACAGGGCGAGTGGCTACACCTTC. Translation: CASSTHRASGYTF.

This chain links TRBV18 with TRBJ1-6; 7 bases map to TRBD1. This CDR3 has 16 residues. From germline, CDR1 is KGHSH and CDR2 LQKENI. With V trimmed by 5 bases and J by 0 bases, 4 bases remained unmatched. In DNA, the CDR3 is TGTGCCAGCTCAGGGACAGCGAGCTCCTATAATTCACCCCTCCACTTT. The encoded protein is CASSGTASSYNSPLHF.

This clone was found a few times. This CDR3 reads CASSVGQNYGYTF. The CDR3 DNA reads TGTGCCAGTAGTGTGGGACAGAACTATGGCTACACCTTC. The chain combines TRBV19 with TRBJ1-2; TRBD1 aligns across 7 bases. The CDR3 has 13 amino acids. Trimming at V came to 5 bases and at J to 2 bases, leaving 2 bases not matched to a gene. Germline V gene data show CDR1 as LNHDA and CDR2 as SQIVND (reference sequence).

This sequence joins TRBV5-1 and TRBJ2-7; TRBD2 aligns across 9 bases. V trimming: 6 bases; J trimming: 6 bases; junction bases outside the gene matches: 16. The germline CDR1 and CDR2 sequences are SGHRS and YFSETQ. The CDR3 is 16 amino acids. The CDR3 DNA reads TGCGCCAGCACCCGGCAGGCGGCTAGCGGGATTGCCGAGCAGTACTTC. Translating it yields CASTRQAASGIAEQYF.